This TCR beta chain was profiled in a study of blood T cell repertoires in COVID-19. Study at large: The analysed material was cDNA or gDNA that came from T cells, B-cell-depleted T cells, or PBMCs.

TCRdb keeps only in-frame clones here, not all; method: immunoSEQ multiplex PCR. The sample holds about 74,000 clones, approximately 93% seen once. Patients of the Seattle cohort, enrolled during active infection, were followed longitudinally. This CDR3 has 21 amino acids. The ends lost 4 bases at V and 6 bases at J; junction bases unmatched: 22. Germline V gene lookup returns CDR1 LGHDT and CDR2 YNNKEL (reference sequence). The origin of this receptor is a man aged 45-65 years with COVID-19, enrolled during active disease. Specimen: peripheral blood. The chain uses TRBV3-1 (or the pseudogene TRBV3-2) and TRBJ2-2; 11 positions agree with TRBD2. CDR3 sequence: CASSRTPGTSGPPLDPGELFF. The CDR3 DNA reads TGTGCCAGCAGCCGTACCCCCGGGACTAGCGGCCCCCCGCTCGACCCCGGGGAGCTGTTTTTT.